This T cell receptor (beta chain) was documented in a study of regulatory T cells in long-lasting Graves disease. Overall study findings and caveats: Persistent disease preferred TRBV28, TRBJ1-2 and TRBJ2-5; new disease, TRBV20-1 and TRBJ2-1.

Researchers made TCR beta libraries by using iRepertoire HTBI primers and running Arm-PCR on CDR3 regions. MiXCR was run by TCRdb on the multiplex PCR reads, yielding one entry per CDR3 protein. The repertoire has hundreds of thousands of distinct CDR3 sequences, roughly 16% of them found once; the top ten carry 15% to 20%. Of note for this clonotype: The antigen is unknown.

This CDR3 is built from 15 residues. Per the germline V gene, CDR1 is MNHGY and CDR2 is SVAAGI. V lost 3 bases, J lost 4 bases, and 8 bases stayed unmatched. Time point in this sample: newly diagnosed GD, antithyroid drugs for less than 3 months. PBMC-extracted RNA yielded the TCR library. Each of the patients was recruited from an endocrinology department situated in Xi'an, China. The sample also formed part of further work on T cells in Graves' hyperthyroidism and ophthalmopathy. Per that study: An absence of ophthalmopathy progression within 18 months meant stable Graves' hyperthyroidism.

Material: peripheral blood mononuclear cells (PBMCs), obtained at new diagnosis, from a patient treated with antithyroid drugs. The chain carries TRBV6-9 and TRBJ2-7, with 8 bases lining up with TRBD2. The receptor was derived from a woman aged 25 to 39 with Graves disease. The CDR3: CASSYLAGGGYEQYF. The CDR3 DNA sequence: TGTGCCAGCAGTTACTTGGCGGGAGGTGGTTACGAGCAGTACTTC.